Here is one TCR beta chain with its context. This entry belongs to a study of blood T cell repertoires in COVID-19. Study-level information: T cells, B-cell-depleted T cells, or PBMCs supplied cDNA or gDNA.

Profiling relied on immunoSEQ multiplex PCR, and the TCRdb table lists in-frame clones only, not all of them. This sample has approximately 110,000 clones, with approximately 86% found just once. The CDR3 has 17 amino acids. Trimming stripped 1 base from V and 0 bases from J, with 15 bases between. CDR1 SEHNR and CDR2 FQNEAQ come from the germline V gene (reference sequence). This rearrangement joins TRBV7-9 to TRBJ1-1; TRBD1 is a possible D gene (5 bases). Sequencing was performed on peripheral blood. This receptor was taken from a middle-aged man with acute or convalescent COVID-19. The CDR3 DNA is TGTGCCAGCAGCTTAGGTGGTTTATCAGGGATGAACACTGAAGCTTTCTTT. It yields the protein CASSLGGLSGMNTEAFF.